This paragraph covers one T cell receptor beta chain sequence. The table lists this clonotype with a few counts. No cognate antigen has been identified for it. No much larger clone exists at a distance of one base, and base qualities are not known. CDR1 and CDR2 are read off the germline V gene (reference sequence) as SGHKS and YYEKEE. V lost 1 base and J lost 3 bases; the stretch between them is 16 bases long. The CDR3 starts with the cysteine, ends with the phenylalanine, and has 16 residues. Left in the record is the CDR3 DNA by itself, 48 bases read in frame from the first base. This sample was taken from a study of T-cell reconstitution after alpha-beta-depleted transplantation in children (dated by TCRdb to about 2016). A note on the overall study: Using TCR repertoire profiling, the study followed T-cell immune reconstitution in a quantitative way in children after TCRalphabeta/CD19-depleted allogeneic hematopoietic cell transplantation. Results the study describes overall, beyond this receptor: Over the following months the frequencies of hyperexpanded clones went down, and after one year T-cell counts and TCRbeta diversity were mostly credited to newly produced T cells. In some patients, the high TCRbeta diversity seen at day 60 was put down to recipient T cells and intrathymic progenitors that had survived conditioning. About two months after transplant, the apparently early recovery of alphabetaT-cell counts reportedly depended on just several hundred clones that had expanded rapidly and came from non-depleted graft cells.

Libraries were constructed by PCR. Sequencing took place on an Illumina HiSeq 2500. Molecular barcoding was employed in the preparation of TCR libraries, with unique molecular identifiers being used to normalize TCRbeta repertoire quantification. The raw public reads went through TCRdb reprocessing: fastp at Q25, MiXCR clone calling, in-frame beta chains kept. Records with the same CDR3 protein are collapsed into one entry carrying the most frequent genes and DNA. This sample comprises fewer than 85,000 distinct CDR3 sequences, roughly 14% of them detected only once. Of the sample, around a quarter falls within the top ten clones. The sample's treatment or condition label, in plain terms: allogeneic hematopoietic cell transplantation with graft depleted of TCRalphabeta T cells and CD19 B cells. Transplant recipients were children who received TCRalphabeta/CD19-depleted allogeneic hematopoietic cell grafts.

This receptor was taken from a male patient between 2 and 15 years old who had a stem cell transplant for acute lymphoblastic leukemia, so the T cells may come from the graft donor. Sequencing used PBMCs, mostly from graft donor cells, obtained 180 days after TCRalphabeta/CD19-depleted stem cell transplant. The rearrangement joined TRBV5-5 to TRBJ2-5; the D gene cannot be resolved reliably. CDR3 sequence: CASSLLEAGWEETQYF. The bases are TGTGCCAGCAGCTTGCTTGAAGCAGGTTGGGAAGAGACCCAGTACTTC. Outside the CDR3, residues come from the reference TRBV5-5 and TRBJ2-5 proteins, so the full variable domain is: DAGVTQSPTHLIKTRGQQVTLRCSPISGHKSVSWYQQVLGQGPQFIFQYYEKEERGRGNFPDRFSARQFPNYSSELNVNALLLGDSALYLCASSLLEAGWEETQYFGPGTRLLVL.